This TCR beta chain was profiled in a study of STAT3 mutations in large granular lymphocyte leukemia. Study background: Immunosuppressive therapy was given to more than half of T-LGLL patients. Overall study results and limits: Every T-cell large granular lymphocyte leukemia patient had at least one immunodominant TCR beta clonotype. Some patients had dominant TCR clones larger than their STAT3 mutant burden.

The method was immunoSEQ multiplex PCR; TCRdb's version includes in-frame clones alone and lacks a portion of them. Among more than 2,000 clones listed, approximately 66% were seen once. The CDR3 has 13 residues. Trimming shortened V by 5 bases and J by 2 bases, and 8 bases separated the two germline ends. The germline CDR1 and CDR2 sequences are MDHEN and SYDVKM. A word on this clone: Its antigen is still unknown.

The clonotype originates from a man aged 55 to 69 with T-cell large granular lymphocyte leukemia. Some clones in this sample may be carry-over from other donors' samples. The sample taken for sequencing was peripheral blood mononuclear cells. V is TRBV28 and J is TRBJ2-3; D unclear. The CDR3 is CASSEDLTDTQYF. CDR3 DNA: TGTGCCAGCAGTGAGGACCTCACAGATACGCAGTATTTT.